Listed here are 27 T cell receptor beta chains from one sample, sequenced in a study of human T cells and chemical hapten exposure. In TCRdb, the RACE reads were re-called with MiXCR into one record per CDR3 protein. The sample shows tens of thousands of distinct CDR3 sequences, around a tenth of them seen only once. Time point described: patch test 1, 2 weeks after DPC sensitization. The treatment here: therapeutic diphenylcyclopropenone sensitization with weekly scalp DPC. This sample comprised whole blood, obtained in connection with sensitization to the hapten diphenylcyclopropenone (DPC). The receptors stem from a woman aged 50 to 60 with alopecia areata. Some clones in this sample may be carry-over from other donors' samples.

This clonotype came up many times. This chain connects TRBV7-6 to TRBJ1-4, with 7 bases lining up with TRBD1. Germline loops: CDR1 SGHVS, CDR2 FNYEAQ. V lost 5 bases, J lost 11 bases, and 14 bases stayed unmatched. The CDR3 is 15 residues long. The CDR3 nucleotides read TGTGCCAGCAGCCGAACCCCAGGGGGGACGGAGAAACTGTTTTTT. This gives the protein CASSRTPGGTEKLFF.

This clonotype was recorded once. The CDR3 bases are TGTGCCAGCAGTCCGAGGGGGCGCGGGGCCAACGTCCTGACTTTC. It encodes CASSPRGRGANVLTF. This chain joins TRBV6-5 and TRBJ2-6, with 7 bases matching TRBD1. The CDR3 totals 15 residues. Trimming cost V 5 bases and J 4 bases; bases outside gene matches: 5. Germline V lookup: CDR1 MNHEY, CDR2 SVGAGI.

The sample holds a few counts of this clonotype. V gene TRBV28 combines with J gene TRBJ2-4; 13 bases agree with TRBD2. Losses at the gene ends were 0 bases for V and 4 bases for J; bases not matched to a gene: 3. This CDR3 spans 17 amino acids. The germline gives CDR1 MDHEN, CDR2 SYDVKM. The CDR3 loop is CASSLWGTSGKKNIQYF. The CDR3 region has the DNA TGTGCCAGCAGTTTATGGGGGACTAGCGGGAAGAAAAACATTCAGTACTTC.

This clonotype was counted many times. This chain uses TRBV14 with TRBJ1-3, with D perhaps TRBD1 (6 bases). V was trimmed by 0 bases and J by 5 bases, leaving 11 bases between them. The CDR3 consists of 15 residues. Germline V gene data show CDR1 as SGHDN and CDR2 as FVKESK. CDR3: CASSQEGTRRNTIYF. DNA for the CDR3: TGTGCCAGCAGCCAAGAAGGGACAAGAAGAAACACCATATATTTT.

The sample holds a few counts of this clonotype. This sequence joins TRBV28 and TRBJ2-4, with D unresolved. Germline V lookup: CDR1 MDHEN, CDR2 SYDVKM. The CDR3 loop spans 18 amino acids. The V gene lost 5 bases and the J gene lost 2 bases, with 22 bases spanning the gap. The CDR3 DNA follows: TGTGCCAGCAGTCAGTTATTGCCAACGACGGATTCCAAAAACATTCAGTACTTC. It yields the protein CASSQLLPTTDSKNIQYF. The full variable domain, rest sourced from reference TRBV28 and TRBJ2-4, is DVKVTQSSRYLVKRTGEKVFLECVQDMDHENMFWYRQDPGLGLRLIYFSYDVKMKEKGDIPEGYSVSREKKERFSLILESASTNQTSMYLCASSQLLPTTDSKNIQYFGAGTRLSVL.

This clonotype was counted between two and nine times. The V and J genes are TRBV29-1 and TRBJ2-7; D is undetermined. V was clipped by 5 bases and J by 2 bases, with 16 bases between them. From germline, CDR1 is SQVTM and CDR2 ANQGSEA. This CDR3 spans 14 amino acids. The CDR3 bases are TGCAGCGTTCCTTCTTGGACGTTCCCCTACGAGCAGTACTTC. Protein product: CSVPSWTFPYEQYF.

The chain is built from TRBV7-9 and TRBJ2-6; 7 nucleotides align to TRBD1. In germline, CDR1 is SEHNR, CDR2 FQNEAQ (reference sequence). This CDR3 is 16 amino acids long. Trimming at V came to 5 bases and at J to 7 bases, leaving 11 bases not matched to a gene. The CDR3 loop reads CASSNTGVKTANVLTF. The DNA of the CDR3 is TGTGCCAGCAGCAACACAGGGGTTAAAACTGCCAACGTCCTGACTTTC.

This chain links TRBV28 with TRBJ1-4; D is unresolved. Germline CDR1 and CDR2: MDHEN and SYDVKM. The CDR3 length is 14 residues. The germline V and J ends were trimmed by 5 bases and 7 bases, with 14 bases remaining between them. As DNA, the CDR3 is TGTGCCAGCAGTAATAACGCGGAGAGTGAAAAACTGTTTTTT. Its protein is CASSNNAESEKLFF.

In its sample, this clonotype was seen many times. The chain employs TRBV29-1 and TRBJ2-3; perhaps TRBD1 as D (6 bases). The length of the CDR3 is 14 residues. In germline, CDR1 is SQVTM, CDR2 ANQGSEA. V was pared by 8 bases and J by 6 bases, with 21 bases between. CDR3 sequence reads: CSLKWQGGLDTQYF. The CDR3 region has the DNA TGCAGCTTGAAGTGGCAAGGGGGATTGGATACGCAGTATTTT.

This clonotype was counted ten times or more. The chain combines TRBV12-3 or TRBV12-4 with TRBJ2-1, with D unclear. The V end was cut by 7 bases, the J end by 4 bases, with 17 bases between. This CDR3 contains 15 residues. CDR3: CASTLRGSSYNEQFF. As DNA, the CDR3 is TGTGCCAGCACCCTCAGAGGTTCTAGTTACAATGAGCAGTTCTTC.

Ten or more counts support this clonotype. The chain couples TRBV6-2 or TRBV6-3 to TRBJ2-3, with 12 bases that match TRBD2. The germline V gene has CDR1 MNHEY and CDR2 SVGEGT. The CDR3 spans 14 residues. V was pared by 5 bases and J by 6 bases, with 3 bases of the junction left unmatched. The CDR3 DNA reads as TGTGCCAGCAGTCGACTAGCGGGAGTGGATACGCAGTATTTT. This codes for CASSRLAGVDTQYF.

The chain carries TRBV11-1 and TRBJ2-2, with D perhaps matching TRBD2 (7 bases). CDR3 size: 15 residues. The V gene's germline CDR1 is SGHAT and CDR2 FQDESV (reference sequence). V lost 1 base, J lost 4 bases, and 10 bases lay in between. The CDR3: CASSLVAGATGELFF. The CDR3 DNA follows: TGTGCCAGCAGCTTAGTTGCGGGGGCCACCGGGGAGCTGTTTTTT.

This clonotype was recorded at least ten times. The CDR3 DNA follows: TGTGCCAGCAGTGACTCCGGCAGGGGGCCAGATACGCAGTATTTT. Its translation is CASSDSGRGPDTQYF. The gene calls are TRBV6-4 and TRBJ2-3; TRBD1 agrees at 8 bases. The CDR3 sequence is 15 residues long. Per the germline V gene, CDR1 is MRHNA and CDR2 is SNTAGT. J gave up 4 bases and V 0 bases, and 3 bases lay outside the gene matches.

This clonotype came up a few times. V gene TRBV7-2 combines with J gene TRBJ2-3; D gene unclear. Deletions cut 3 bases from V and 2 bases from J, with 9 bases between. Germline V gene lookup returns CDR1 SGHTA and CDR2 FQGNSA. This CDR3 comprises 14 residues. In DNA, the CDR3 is TGTGCCAGCAGCTTTTCGGCGGACACAGATACGCAGTATTTT. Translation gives CASSFSADTDTQYF.

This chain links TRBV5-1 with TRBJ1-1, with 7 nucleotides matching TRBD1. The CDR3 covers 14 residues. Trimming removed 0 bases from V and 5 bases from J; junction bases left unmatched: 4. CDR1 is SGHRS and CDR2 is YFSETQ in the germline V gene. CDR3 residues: CASSLGQGGTEAFF. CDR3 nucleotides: TGCGCCAGCAGCTTGGGACAGGGAGGGACTGAAGCTTTCTTT.

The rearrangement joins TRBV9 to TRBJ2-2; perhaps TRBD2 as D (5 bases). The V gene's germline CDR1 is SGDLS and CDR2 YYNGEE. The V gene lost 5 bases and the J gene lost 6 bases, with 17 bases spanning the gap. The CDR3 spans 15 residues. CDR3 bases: TGTGCCAGCAGGGACGACCCCGGGGTACCCGGGGAGCTGTTTTTT. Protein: CASRDDPGVPGELFF.

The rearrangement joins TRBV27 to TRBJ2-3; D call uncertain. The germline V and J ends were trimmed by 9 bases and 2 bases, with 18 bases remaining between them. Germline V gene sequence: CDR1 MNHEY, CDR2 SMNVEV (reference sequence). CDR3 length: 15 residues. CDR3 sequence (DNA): TGTGCCAGTCAGAAAGGGCGTCGATACACAGATACGCAGTATTTT. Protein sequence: CASQKGRRYTDTQYF.

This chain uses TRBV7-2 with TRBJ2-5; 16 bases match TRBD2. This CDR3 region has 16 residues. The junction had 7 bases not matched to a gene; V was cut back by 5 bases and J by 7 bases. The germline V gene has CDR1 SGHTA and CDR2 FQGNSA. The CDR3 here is CASSPGLAGGLATQYF. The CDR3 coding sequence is TGTGCCAGCAGCCCGGGACTAGCGGGGGGGTTGGCGACCCAGTACTTC.

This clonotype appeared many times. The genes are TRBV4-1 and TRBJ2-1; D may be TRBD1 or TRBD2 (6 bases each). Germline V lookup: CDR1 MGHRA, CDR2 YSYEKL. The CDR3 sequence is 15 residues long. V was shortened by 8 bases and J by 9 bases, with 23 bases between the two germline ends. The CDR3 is CASALILGAGGEQFF. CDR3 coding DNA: TGCGCCAGCGCCCTGATTTTGGGGGCCGGGGGTGAGCAGTTCTTC.

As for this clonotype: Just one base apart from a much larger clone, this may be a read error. The chain's CDR3 is CAIRSGIGNYGYTF. The CDR3 DNA reads TGTGCCATCAGGTCCGGGATTGGAAACTATGGCTACACCTTC. The chain has TRBV10-3 and TRBJ1-2; no clear D. The CDR3 runs 14 residues. With 6 bases removed from V and 2 bases from J, the gap between germline ends came to 13 bases. CDR1 ENHRY and CDR2 SYGVKD come from the germline V gene.

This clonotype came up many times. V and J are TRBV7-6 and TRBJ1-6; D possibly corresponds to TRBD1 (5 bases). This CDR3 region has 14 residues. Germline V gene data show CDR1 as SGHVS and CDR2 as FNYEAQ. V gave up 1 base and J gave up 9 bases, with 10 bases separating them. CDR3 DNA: TGTGCCAGCAGCTTAGGGGACTCCAGTTCACCCCTCCACTTT. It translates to CASSLGDSSSPLHF.

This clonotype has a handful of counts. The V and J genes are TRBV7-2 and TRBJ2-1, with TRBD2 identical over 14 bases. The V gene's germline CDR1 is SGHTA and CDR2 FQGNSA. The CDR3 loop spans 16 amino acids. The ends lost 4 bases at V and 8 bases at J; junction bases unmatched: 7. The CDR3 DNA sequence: TGTGCCAGCAGCTCGAAGCCGGGACTAGCGGGAGATGAGCAGTTCTTC. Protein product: CASSSKPGLAGDEQFF.

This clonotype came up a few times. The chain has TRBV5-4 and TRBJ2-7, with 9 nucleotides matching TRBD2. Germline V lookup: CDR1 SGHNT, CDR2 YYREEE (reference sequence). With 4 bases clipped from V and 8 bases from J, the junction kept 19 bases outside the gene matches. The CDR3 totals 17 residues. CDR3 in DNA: TGTGCCAGCAGCAAGGGGCTAGCGGGGACCTCCCCGGGCCAGCAGTACTTC. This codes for CASSKGLAGTSPGQQYF.

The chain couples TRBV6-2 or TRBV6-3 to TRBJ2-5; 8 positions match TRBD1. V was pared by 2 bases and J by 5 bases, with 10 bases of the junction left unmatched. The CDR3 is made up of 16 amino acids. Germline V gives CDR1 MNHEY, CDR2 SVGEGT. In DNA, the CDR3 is TGTGCCAGCAGTTACGTGTCGACAGGGGCTGGCGAGACCCAGTACTTC. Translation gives CASSYVSTGAGETQYF.

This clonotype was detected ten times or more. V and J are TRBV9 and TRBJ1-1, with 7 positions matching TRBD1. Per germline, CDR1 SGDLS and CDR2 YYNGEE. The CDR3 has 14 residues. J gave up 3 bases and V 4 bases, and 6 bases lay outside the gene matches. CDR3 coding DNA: TGTGCCAGCAGCTCACATCAGGGGGACACTGAAGCTTTCTTT. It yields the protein CASSSHQGDTEAFF. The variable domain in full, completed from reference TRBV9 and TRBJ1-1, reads DSGVTQTPKHLITATGQRVTLRCSPRSGDLSVYWYQQSLDQGLQFLIQYYNGEERAKGNILERFSAQQFPDLHSELNLSSLELGDSALYFCASSSHQGDTEAFFGQGTRLTVV.

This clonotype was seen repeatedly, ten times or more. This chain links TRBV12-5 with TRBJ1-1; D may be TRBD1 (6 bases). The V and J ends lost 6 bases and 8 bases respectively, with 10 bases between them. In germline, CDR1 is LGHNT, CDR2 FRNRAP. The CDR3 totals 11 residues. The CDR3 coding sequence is TGTGCTAGTGGGGTCCAGGGGGAAGCTTTCTTT. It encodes CASGVQGEAFF.

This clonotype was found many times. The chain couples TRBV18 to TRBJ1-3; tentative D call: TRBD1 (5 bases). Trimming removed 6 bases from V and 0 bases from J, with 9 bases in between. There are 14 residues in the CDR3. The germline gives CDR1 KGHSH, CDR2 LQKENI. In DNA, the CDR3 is TGTGCCAGCTCGGGGGAAATCTCTGGAAACACCATATATTTT. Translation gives CASSGEISGNTIYF.